The clone carrying this T cell receptor (beta chain) appeared once. The data are from a study of blood T cell repertoires in COVID-19. Study-wide background: The United States, Italy and Spain were the sources of the acute and convalescent COVID-19 samples.

Libraries were prepared by immunoSEQ multiplex PCR; TCRdb keeps only in-frame clonotypes and omits some of them. The sample holds over 75,000 clones, 88% seen once. This CDR3 is 18 amino acids long. Material for sequencing was peripheral blood. This chain joins TRBV21-1 and TRBJ1-2. TRBV21-1 is assigned pseudogene status. The TCR originated in a woman older than 75 with acute or convalescent COVID-19. CDR3 sequence (DNA): TGTGCCAGCAGCAAAGGGGATCGGCTACGCGCGGGGAGCTATGGCTACACCTTC. It specifies CASSKGDRLRAGSYGYTF.